The 21 T cell receptor beta chains listed next were all sequenced from one sample in a study of CD8 T cells in ankylosing spondylitis. In TCRdb, the 5' RACE reads were re-called with MiXCR into one record per CDR3 protein. Here the sample spans roughly 230,000 distinct CDR3 sequences, approximately 20% being singletons. Sequenced material: blood, either unsorted or a sorted T cell fraction (not recorded which). These receptors were taken from a male donor with ankylosing spondylitis or in good health (not recorded which).

This clonotype was seen repeatedly, ten times or more. This rearrangement joins TRBV29-1 to TRBJ2-7; 9 bases fit TRBD1. Looked up from germline, CDR1 is SQVTM and CDR2 is ANQGSEA. V shed 6 bases, J shed 7 bases, and the junction held 13 bases outside the gene matches. The length of the CDR3 is 14 residues. Here the CDR3 DNA reads TGCAGCGTCGTTACCGGGACAGGGAATGGGGAGCAGTACTTC. It translates to CSVVTGTGNGEQYF.

In its sample, this clonotype was seen a few times. The CDR3 reads CASSLLQDTGYTGELFF. The CDR3 nucleotides are TGTGCCAGCAGTCTCCTCCAGGACACCGGTTACACCGGGGAGCTGTTTTTT. The chain has TRBV12-3 or TRBV12-4 and TRBJ2-2; tentative D call: TRBD1 (5 bases). Trimming removed 5 bases from V and 3 bases from J, with 19 bases in between. This CDR3 is 17 amino acids long.

This clonotype was counted at least ten times. The rearrangement links TRBV29-1 to TRBJ2-3, with 8 bases fitting TRBD2. V shed 6 bases and J 3 bases; nucleotides not matched to a gene: 5. The CDR3 loop spans 13 amino acids. Germline V CDR1 and CDR2: SQVTM, ANQGSEA. The CDR3 is CSVRREATDTQYF. In DNA, the CDR3 is TGCAGCGTCAGGCGGGAGGCGACAGATACGCAGTATTTT.

This clonotype was observed a handful of times. This chain connects TRBV6-1 to TRBJ1-1, with D possibly being TRBD1 (5 bases). V was clipped by 9 bases and J by 8 bases, with 28 bases between them. There are 16 residues in the CDR3. CDR1 MNHNS and CDR2 SASEGT come from the germline V gene. The CDR3 sequence: CASWDGAGHSPPEAFF. The CDR3 DNA follows: TGTGCCAGTTGGGACGGGGCAGGGCATTCACCACCGGAAGCTTTCTTT.

The rearrangement links TRBV29-1 to TRBJ2-1; no definite D call. Trimming left V 0 bases short and J 8 bases short, with 8 bases between. Looked up from germline, CDR1 is SQVTM and CDR2 is ANQGSEA. The CDR3 length is 12 residues. Here the CDR3 DNA reads TGCAGCGTTGAAGAGCCCCAGGATGAGCAGTTCTTC. It specifies CSVEEPQDEQFF.

The chain uses TRBV7-8 and TRBJ2-1; 15 nucleotides match TRBD2. The germline gives CDR1 SGHVS, CDR2 FQNEAQ. There are 18 residues in the CDR3. With V trimmed by 6 bases and J by 0 bases, 6 bases remained unmatched. CDR3 in DNA: TGTGCCAGCAGTCTCGGACTAGCGGGGGGGAGCTCCTACAATGAGCAGTTCTTC. It yields the protein CASSLGLAGGSSYNEQFF.

This clonotype was picked up a small number of times. The chain recombines TRBV4-1 with TRBJ2-1, with D unclear. The V gene's germline CDR1 is MGHRA and CDR2 YSYEKL. This CDR3 region has 14 residues. Deletions cut 0 bases from V and 5 bases from J, with 8 bases between. The CDR3 nucleotides read TGCGCCAGCAGCCAAGACGGGCCTCACAATGAGCAGTTCTTC. This gives the protein CASSQDGPHNEQFF.

The chain recombines TRBV9 with TRBJ1-2; D is perhaps TRBD1 (5 bases). V was shortened by 0 bases and J by 5 bases, with 11 bases between the two germline ends. Germline-derived CDR1 and CDR2 are SGDLS and YYNGEE. This CDR3 contains 14 residues. In nucleotides, the CDR3 is TGTGCCAGCAGCGTAGTAGCCGGGACGTATGGCTACACCTTC. Translating gives CASSVVAGTYGYTF.

The chain is built from TRBV20-1 and TRBJ2-7; 10 nucleotides agree with TRBD2. Germline-derived CDR1 and CDR2 are DFQATT and SNEGSKA (reference sequence). CDR3 length: 16 amino acids. Trimming removed 6 bases from V and 0 bases from J; junction bases left unmatched: 11. CDR3 loop: CSALPGLADHSYEQYF. The CDR3 bases are TGCAGTGCCCTTCCCGGACTAGCGGACCACTCCTACGAGCAGTACTTC.

This clonotype was seen only a few times. The rearrangement uses TRBV7-3 and TRBJ1-3; D gene unclear. The CDR3 spans 16 residues. V was clipped by 5 bases and J by 4 bases, with 18 bases between them. Germline V lookup: CDR1 SGHTA, CDR2 FQGTGA. For the CDR3, the DNA is TGTGCCAGCAGCCTCGGGCCCTCAAGTCCCGGAAACACCATATATTTT. It yields the protein CASSLGPSSPGNTIYF.

The chain recombines TRBV5-1 with TRBJ2-3, with D possibly matching TRBD1 (7 bases). Germline CDR1 reads SGHRS; CDR2 reads YFSETQ. V lost 10 bases, J lost 0 bases, and 18 bases lay in between. The CDR3 has 15 amino acids. This CDR3 reads CASWAGTASTDTQYF. CDR3 bases: TGCGCCTCCTGGGCGGGGACAGCCAGCACAGATACGCAGTATTTT. Variable domain in full (rest from reference TRBV5-1 and TRBJ2-3): KAGVTQTPRYLIKTRGQQVTLSCSPISGHRSVSWYQQTPGQGLQFLFEYFSETQRNKGNFPGRFSGRQFSNSRSEMNVSTLELGDSALYLCASWAGTASTDTQYFGPGTRLTVL.

J is TRBJ2-7 and V is TRBV20-1; 12 nucleotides align to TRBD2. CDR1 and CDR2 from the germline V gene are DFQATT and SNEGSKA (reference sequence). The CDR3 spans 14 residues. Germline trimming cut 5 bases from V and 2 bases from J; bases unmatched to any gene: 4. The CDR3: CSAQTSGRAYEQYF. The CDR3 nucleotides read TGCAGTGCTCAGACTAGCGGGAGAGCCTACGAGCAGTACTTC.

The rearrangement joins TRBV20-1 to TRBJ2-7; TRBD2 aligns across 7 bases. Germline loops: CDR1 DFQATT, CDR2 SNEGSKA (reference sequence). After removal of 0 bases from V and 6 bases from J, the junction contained 11 bases not matched to a gene. The CDR3 runs 15 residues. CDR3 in amino acids: CSARDRASGSLEQYF. The CDR3 DNA is TGCAGTGCTAGAGATCGAGCTAGCGGTTCGCTCGAGCAGTACTTC.

This clonotype was detected only a few times. The chain carries TRBV6-1 and TRBJ2-3; TRBD2 aligns across 8 bases. This CDR3 is 14 amino acids long. Germline CDR1 MNHNS, CDR2 SASEGT. After removal of 10 bases from V and 5 bases from J, the junction contained 11 bases not matched to a gene. The DNA for the CDR3 is TGTGCCAATGCACCGGGAGGGCCCAGAGATACGCAGTATTTT. Protein sequence: CANAPGGPRDTQYF.

The gene calls are TRBV6-1 and TRBJ2-3; D is uncertain. Germline CDR1 MNHNS, CDR2 SASEGT. The CDR3 spans 14 residues. V was trimmed by 1 base and J by 2 bases, leaving 7 bases between them. CDR3 residues: CASSEGGNTDTQYF. CDR3 bases: TGTGCCAGCAGTGAAGGGGGAAACACAGATACGCAGTATTTT.

The chain carries TRBV10-2 and TRBJ2-1; TRBD2 aligns across 8 bases. The CDR3 sequence is 13 residues long. CDR1 and CDR2 from the germline V gene are WSHSY and SAAADI. V lost 5 bases and J lost 10; bases outside the gene matches: 7. The CDR3 DNA follows: TGCGCCAGCAGTTACGGGAGGGCCTTCGAGCAGTTCTTC. The encoded protein is CASSYGRAFEQFF.

This chain links TRBV15 with TRBJ2-1, with 10 nucleotides matching TRBD2. After removal of 5 bases from V and 10 bases from J, the junction contained 14 bases not matched to a gene. This CDR3 has 16 residues. The germline V gene has CDR1 LNHNV and CDR2 YYDKDF (reference sequence). The CDR3: CATSSRTRLAGYEQFF. CDR3 in DNA: TGTGCCACCAGCTCAAGAACACGACTAGCGGGCTACGAGCAGTTCTTC.

This clonotype was counted at least ten times. The rearrangement uses TRBV6-6 and TRBJ2-7; D call uncertain. Germline V gene data show CDR1 as MNHNY and CDR2 as SVGAGI (reference sequence). The length of the CDR3 is 10 residues. V lost 7 bases and J 5 bases, leaving 6 bases between the germline ends. CDR3 in DNA: TGTGCCAGCAAAGGCGACGAGCAGTACTTC. It is translated as CASKGDEQYF.

The sample holds a few counts of this clonotype. The chain carries TRBV7-2 and TRBJ2-2; D gene ambiguous. CDR3 size: 13 residues. Per germline, CDR1 SGHTA and CDR2 FQGNSA. V gave up 5 bases and J gave up 2 bases, with 6 bases separating them. The CDR3 DNA is TGTGCCAGCAGCCCCACTAACACCGGGGAGCTGTTTTTT. It codes for CASSPTNTGELFF.

The chain carries TRBV12-3 or TRBV12-4 and TRBJ1-2; D may be TRBD1 (6 bases). CDR3 size: 14 residues. The germline V and J ends were trimmed by 6 bases and 1 base, with 12 bases remaining between them. The CDR3 protein is CASRLGGSNYGYTF. CDR3 sequence (DNA): TGTGCCAGCAGGCTAGGGGGGAGTAACTATGGCTACACCTTC.

The rearrangement uses TRBV7-2 and TRBJ2-7, with 8 bases identical to TRBD1. Unmatched junction bases numbered 7, after V lost 3 bases and J lost 3 bases. This CDR3 has 15 amino acids. Germline lookup yields CDR1 SGHTA and CDR2 FQGNSA. CDR3 amino acids: CASSLERTGIYEQYF. CDR3 coding DNA: TGTGCCAGCAGCTTGGAACGGACAGGGATCTACGAGCAGTACTTC.